This T cell receptor beta chain was obtained from a study of vaccination and CD4 T cells after COVID-19. On this clonotype itself: Antigen specificity is unknown.

The CDR3 length is 20 residues. CDR1 is MNHNS and CDR2 is SASEGT in the germline V gene. The V gene lost 7 bases and the J gene lost 3 bases, with 31 bases spanning the gap. The Oncomine TCR Beta short-read assay generated sequence data from the DNA of cultured CD4+ T cells. TCRdb ran MiXCR on the PCR reads and lists one entry per CDR3 protein. Here the sample spans 14,000 to 15,000 distinct CDR3 sequences, just under 45% being singletons. This sample's treatment: roughly ten-day PBMC culture with coronavirus spike peptide pools or control peptides (ViraFEST assay). V gene TRBV6-1 combines with J gene TRBJ2-1; the D call may be TRBD1 or TRBD2 (6 bases each). Sequencing was carried out using CD4+ T cells from blood, cultured in vitro. This TCR came from a human donor who had recovered from COVID-19. CDR3 DNA sequence: TGTGCCAGCACGAAGGGGGGTCATAACCGGGGCCCACCTAGCTACAATGAGCAGTTCTTC. Amino acids: CASTKGGHNRGPPSYNEQFF.